The clone carrying this T cell receptor beta chain was seen repeatedly, ten times or more. The data derive from a study of regulatory T cells in long-lasting Graves disease. The V gene's germline CDR1 is SNHLY and CDR2 FYNNEI. Trimming removed 6 bases at V and 3 bases at J, with 11 bases between. The CDR3 is 13 residues long. Time point denoted: newly diagnosed GD, antithyroid drugs for less than 3 months. Researchers made the TCR library from RNA that was extracted from PBMCs. Building the TCR beta libraries relied on iRepertoire HTBI primers, and CDR3 regions underwent Arm-PCR. TCRdb re-called the multiplex PCR reads with MiXCR, one entry per CDR3 protein. The table has about 540,000 distinct CDR3 sequences, roughly 14% seen once. The same sample was also studied in work on T cells in Graves' hyperthyroidism and ophthalmopathy.

The input for sequencing was peripheral blood mononuclear cells (PBMCs), taken at new diagnosis, from a patient treated with antithyroid drugs. V is TRBV2 and J is TRBJ1-1; D not resolved. The sequence was obtained from a man aged 25 to 40 with Graves disease. CDR3 in DNA: TGTGCCAGCAGACATACCGACTACACTGAAGCTTTCTTT. Translating it yields CASRHTDYTEAFF.